A selection of T cell receptor beta chains follows, all from one sample in a study of blood T cell repertoires in COVID-19. Measured with immunoSEQ multiplex PCR; TCRdb has only the in-frame clones, and not every one. Seen here are about 80,000 clones, around 88% observed once, and the top ten hold around 8%. The sample was peripheral blood. The receptors here all came from a man aged 25-45 years with acute or convalescent COVID-19. The CDR3 runs from the conserved cysteine through the conserved F or W. A D gene is named only where the DNA matches it firmly. Size values are once, few and many counts, or a class for expanded clones, and some rows have none.

D gene	V gene	J gene	clone size	CDR3 DNA	CDR3 protein
NA	TRBV28	TRBJ1-5	NA	TGTGCCAGCAGTCCTCCTTTTCAGCCCCAGCATTTT	CASSPPFQPQHF
NA	TRBV6-5	TRBJ1-1	NA	TGTGCCAGCAGTTACTCACTGAAGAACACTGAAGCTTTCTTT	CASSYSLKNTEAFF
NA	TRBV27	TRBJ1-2	NA	TGTGCCAGCACCCCTCGTAGAGGGAACTATGGCTACACCTTC	CASTPRRGNYGYTF
NA	TRBV28	TRBJ2-5	few	TGTGCCAGCAGTTTTCGAGCCTTACAAGAGACCCAGTACTTC	CASSFRALQETQYF
TRBD1	TRBV4-3	TRBJ1-1	NA	TGCGCCAGCAGCCGTACGGGACAGAGGAACACTGAAGCTTTCTTT	CASSRTGQRNTEAFF
NA	TRBV7-2	TRBJ2-7	NA	TGTGCCAGCAGCTTGGGGCGGTCCTACGAGCAGTACTTC	CASSLGRSYEQYF
TRBD1	TRBV28	TRBJ1-6	few	TGTGCCAGCCTGGGACAGAATAATTCACCCCTCCACTTT	CASLGQNNSPLHF
NA	TRBV27	TRBJ1-6	NA	TGTGCCAGCAGTTCAGGAAGACAGGATGATTCACCCCTCCACTTT	CASSSGRQDDSPLHF
NA	TRBV27	TRBJ2-2	NA	TGTGCCAGCAGTTTATGGAGGGGAGTGGGGACCGGGGAGCTGTTTTTT	CASSLWRGVGTGELFF
NA	TRBV5-1	TRBJ2-5	NA	TGCGCCAGCAGCTTGGGTGCAGAACAAGAGACCCAGTACTTC	CASSLGAEQETQYF
TRBD1	TRBV5-4	TRBJ2-7	NA	TGTGCCAGCAGCTTGGGTGGGACAGTCTACGAGCAGTACTTC	CASSLGGTVYEQYF
TRBD1	TRBV25-1	TRBJ1-4	NA	TGTGCCAGCAGTGAACAGGGGGCAACTAATGAAAAACTGTTTTTT	CASSEQGATNEKLFF
TRBD1	TRBV7-9	TRBJ2-7	NA	TGTGCCAGCTCATTTCGCCGGGACAGTTCCTACGAGCAGTACTTC	CASSFRRDSSYEQYF
TRBD2	TRBV19	TRBJ2-2	once	TGTGCCAGTAGTCCTACGACTAGCTCGAGGAGGCCCGCCGGGGAGCTGTTTTTT	CASSPTTSSRRPAGELFF
NA	TRBV4-1	TRBJ1-6	NA	TGCGCCAGCAGCCCGCGGGCGGGCACTAATTCACCCCTCCACTTT	CASSPRAGTNSPLHF
TRBD1	TRBV2	TRBJ2-2	NA	TGTGCCAGCGGCGGGACAGGGAACACCGGGGAGCTGTTTTTT	CASGGTGNTGELFF
NA	TRBV6-5	TRBJ2-7	NA	TGTGCCAGCAGTTTAAACTACGAGCAGTACTTC	CASSLNYEQYF
NA	TRBV5-1	TRBJ2-5	once	TGCGCCAGCAGCTCAGCGGACCAAGAGACCCAGTACTTC	CASSSADQETQYF
TRBD2	TRBV28	TRBJ2-7	NA	TGTGCCAGCAGTTCCGGGACTAGCGGATTTTACGAGCAGTACTTC	CASSSGTSGFYEQYF
NA	TRBV5-1	TRBJ2-1	NA	TGCGCCAGCAGCTTGGAGGTCTGGACTATGTCGAATGAGCAGTTCTTC	CASSLEVWTMSNEQFF
TRBD1	TRBV7-8	TRBJ1-2	NA	TGTGCCAGCAGCTTAGGAGGGACAGACTATGGCTACACCTTC	CASSLGGTDYGYTF
TRBD2	TRBV28	TRBJ2-7	few	TGTGCCAGCAGTCCCCGATTGTTAGCGGGAGCCTCCTACGAGCAGTACTTC	CASSPRLLAGASYEQYF
NA	TRBV27	TRBJ2-2	NA	TGTGCCAGCAGTTTATTAGCCCAGGGCACCGGGGAGCTGTTTTTT	CASSLLAQGTGELFF
TRBD2	TRBV27	TRBJ2-1	once	TGTGCCAGCAGTTTACTCGGAGCGGGAGGGCCGTACAATGAGCAGTTCTTC	CASSLLGAGGPYNEQFF
TRBD2	TRBV7-2	TRBJ2-3	NA	TGTGCCAGCAGCTTAGGAAGCGGGGCGGGAGGGGTAGATACGCAGTATTTT	CASSLGSGAGGVDTQYF
TRBD1	TRBV5-1	TRBJ1-6	NA	TGCGCCAGCAGCCTCTACTACGGACAGGGCAATTCACCCCTCCACTTT	CASSLYYGQGNSPLHF
NA	TRBV20-1	TRBJ2-1	NA	TGCAGTGCCCAGTGGACTAATGAGCAGTTCTTC	CSAQWTNEQFF
NA	TRBV2	TRBJ2-3	once	TGTGCCAGCACCATCAGGGCCCCCATGGGAGATACGCAGTATTTT	CASTIRAPMGDTQYF
TRBD2	TRBV6-5	TRBJ2-1	NA	TGTGCCAGCAGCGGGGGACTAGCGGGAAGCGAGCAGTTCTTC	CASSGGLAGSEQFF
TRBD2	TRBV10-2	TRBJ2-7	NA	TGCGCCAGCAGTGACGCTGGACTAGTCGAGCAGTACTTC	CASSDAGLVEQYF
NA	TRBV5-1	TRBJ1-2	NA	TGCGCCAGCAGCTTGGGCAGTGGCTACACCTTC	CASSLGSGYTF
NA	TRBV3-1/TRBV3-2	TRBJ2-1	NA	TGTGCCAGCAGCCAAGGGGCCCAACAGGGAGCCTACAATGAGCAGTTCTTC	CASSQGAQQGAYNEQFF
TRBD2	TRBV11-2	TRBJ2-1	NA	TGTGCCAGCAGCTTAACTTGGCTAGCGGGAGGGCCAAATGAGCAGTTCTTC	CASSLTWLAGGPNEQFF
NA	TRBV5-1	TRBJ2-7	NA	TGCGCCAGCAGCTTGGGCGGAAGAGAGCAGTACTTC	CASSLGGREQYF
TRBD1	TRBV18	TRBJ1-5	NA	TGTGCCAGCTCACCCTTAGGCCCGGGACAGGGGGCGCGACAGCCCCAGCATTTT	CASSPLGPGQGARQPQHF
TRBD2	TRBV3-1/TRBV3-2	TRBJ2-1	NA	TGTGCCAGCAGCCGGGGCGGACTAGCGGGAGGGCCCTCGGACGAGCAGTTCTTC	CASSRGGLAGGPSDEQFF